This TCR beta chain was captured by sequencing in a study of blood T cells in healthy people across ages. Total RNA, at least 5.5 micrograms per sample, was extracted from PBMCs. Study-wide results and caveats: While age rose, TCR beta diversity per million T cells dropped in a roughly linear way. Naive T cell percentage strongly correlated with TCR beta diversity.

Notes on this clonotype: Its antigen is undetermined.

A second roughly 6 to 11 cycle PCR used barcoded and J-beta primers. MiXCR, applied by TCRdb to the 5' RACE reads, yields one record per CDR3 protein. This sample yields approximately 1.5 million distinct CDR3 sequences, of which roughly two fifths are seen a single time; around 4% belongs to the top ten. The CDR3 consists of 14 residues. The V and J ends lost 5 bases and 1 base respectively, with 11 bases between them. The germline V gene has CDR1 ENHRY and CDR2 SYGVKD. Material for sequencing was blood. The chain links TRBV10-3 to TRBJ1-1; D is perhaps TRBD1 (5 bases). The sequence derives from a woman aged 18-35 years in good health. The CDR3 DNA follows: TGTGCCATCAGTCGACAGATTCCGAACACTGAAGCTTTCTTT. This translates into CAISRQIPNTEAFF.